This record covers a single T cell receptor (beta chain). The target antigen is unknown. The record originates from a study of T cells in tuberculosis. Whole-study results and caveats: Shorter CDR3-alpha in active tuberculosis partly drove smaller distances.

Method: immunoSEQ multiplex PCR; TCRdb's copy keeps in-frame clones and lacks some. The sample holds around 45,000 clones; less than 95% are singletons and the top ten take about 2%. V was shortened by 8 bases and J by 4 bases, with 17 bases between the two germline ends. The CDR3 consists of 14 residues. Germline lookup yields CDR1 MDHEN and CDR2 SYDVKM. The chain joins TRBV28 to TRBJ1-1; TRBD1 might be the D (6 bases). This TCR derives from a donor aged 10-29 years with latent tuberculosis or without tuberculosis infection. Some clones in this sample may be carry-over from other donors' samples. Sequenced input: PBMCs. CDR3 sequence (DNA): TGTGCCAGCCTAGAAGGGGGACCGGCCACTGAAGCTTTCTTT. Amino acid sequence: CASLEGGPATEAFF. Full variable domain (rest looked up from reference TRBV28 and TRBJ1-1): DVKVTQSSRYLVKRTGEKVFLECVQDMDHENMFWYRQDPGLGLRLIYFSYDVKMKEKGDIPEGYSVSREKKERFSLILESASTNQTSMYLCASLEGGPATEAFFGQGTRLTVV.